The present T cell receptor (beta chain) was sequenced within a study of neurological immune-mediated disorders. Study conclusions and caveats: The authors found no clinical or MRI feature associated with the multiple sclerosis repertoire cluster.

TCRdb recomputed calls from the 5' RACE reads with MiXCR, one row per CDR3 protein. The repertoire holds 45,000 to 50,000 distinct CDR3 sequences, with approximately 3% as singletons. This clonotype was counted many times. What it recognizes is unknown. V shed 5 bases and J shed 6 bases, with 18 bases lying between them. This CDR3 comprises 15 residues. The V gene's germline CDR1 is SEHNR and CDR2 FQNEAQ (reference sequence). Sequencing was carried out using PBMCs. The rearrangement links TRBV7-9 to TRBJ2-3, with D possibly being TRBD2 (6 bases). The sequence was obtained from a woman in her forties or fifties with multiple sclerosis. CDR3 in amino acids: CASSTGELPLDTQYF. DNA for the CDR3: TGTGCCAGCAGCACGGGAGAACTTCCACTGGATACGCAGTATTTT.